Below are 31 T cell receptor beta chains sequenced from a single sample in a study of control samples from healthy donors and cancer patients. Measured with immunoSEQ multiplex PCR; TCRdb has only the in-frame clones, and not every one. This table holds about 51,000 clones, 88% found once. The sample was PBMCs. The origin of the receptors is a man aged 50 to 60 with head and neck cancer.

The chain combines TRBV10-3 with TRBJ2-3, with 9 nucleotides matching TRBD1. Trimming at V came to 7 bases and at J to 6 bases, leaving 8 bases not matched to a gene. Germline V lookup: CDR1 ENHRY, CDR2 SYGVKD. The CDR3 contains 14 residues. The CDR3 is CAIKSGTGYDTQYF. The CDR3 coding sequence is TGTGCCATCAAATCCGGGACAGGGTACGATACGCAGTATTTT.

V and J are TRBV24-1 and TRBJ1-5, with a possible D match to TRBD1 (5 bases). The V end lost 10 bases, the J end lost 0 bases, and 18 bases lay between the germline ends. The CDR3 runs to 16 residues. Germline loops: CDR1 KGHDR, CDR2 SFDVKD. The CDR3 DNA reads as TGTGCCACTTTTATGGCGGGGCACGATAGCAATCAGCCCCAGCATTTT. Encoded protein: CATFMAGHDSNQPQHF.

The chain combines TRBV10-3 with TRBJ1-1, with 7 bases aligning to TRBD1. Germline V gene sequence: CDR1 ENHRY, CDR2 SYGVKD. V dropped 0 bases and J dropped 8; count of bases not matched to a gene: 6. The CDR3 runs to 14 residues. CDR3 region: CAISESPTGTEAFF. The CDR3, as DNA: TGTGCCATCAGTGAGTCCCCGACAGGGACCGAAGCTTTCTTT.

V is TRBV5-1 and J is TRBJ1-1, with D unclear. This CDR3 is 14 amino acids long. The V end was cut by 5 bases, the J end by 1 base, with 12 bases between. Germline V gene lookup returns CDR1 SGHRS and CDR2 YFSETQ. CDR3 sequence (DNA): TGCGCCAGCAGTCTCCAGGCGGGGAACACTGAAGCTTTCTTT. This translates into CASSLQAGNTEAFF.

V gene TRBV7-3 combines with J gene TRBJ1-6, with no clear D. Trimming removed 2 bases at V and 4 bases at J, with 6 bases between. The CDR3 runs to 14 residues. The V gene's germline CDR1 is SGHTA and CDR2 FQGTGA. The CDR3 sequence is CASSLDGYNSPLHF. The CDR3 DNA follows: TGTGCCAGCAGCTTAGACGGGTATAATTCACCCCTCCACTTT.

The rearrangement uses TRBV19 and TRBJ2-2; 7 nucleotides match TRBD1. The CDR3 has 15 residues. V was clipped by 5 bases and J by 4 bases; unmatched bases: 7. Germline V lookup: CDR1 LNHDA, CDR2 SQIVND (reference sequence). This CDR3 reads CASSPQTGITGELFF. The CDR3 nucleotides are TGTGCCAGTAGTCCTCAGACAGGGATCACCGGGGAGCTGTTTTTT.

V and J are TRBV28 and TRBJ1-1; no definite D call. With 7 bases removed from V and 8 bases from J, the gap between germline ends came to 14 bases. The CDR3 runs 12 residues. Looked up from germline, CDR1 is MDHEN and CDR2 is SYDVKM. The CDR3 sequence is CASTEWENEAFF. The CDR3 coding sequence is TGTGCCAGCACGGAATGGGAGAACGAAGCTTTCTTT. The full variable domain, rest sourced from reference TRBV28 and TRBJ1-1, is DVKVTQSSRYLVKRTGEKVFLECVQDMDHENMFWYRQDPGLGLRLIYFSYDVKMKEKGDIPEGYSVSREKKERFSLILESASTNQTSMYLCASTEWENEAFFGQGTRLTVV.

The chain couples TRBV11-2 to TRBJ2-2; D might be TRBD1 or TRBD2, each matching 5 bases. This CDR3 is built from 13 residues. Trimming pared 2 bases from V and 7 bases from J, leaving 8 bases between. Germline-derived CDR1 and CDR2 are SGHAT and FQNNGV. This CDR3 is CASSLRGGGELFF. CDR3 nucleotide sequence: TGTGCCAGCAGCTTACGGGGCGGCGGGGAGCTGTTTTTT.

This clone was counted once. The chain uses TRBV5-4 and TRBJ2-3; 9 bases are a match to TRBD2. Losses at the gene ends were 2 bases for V and 0 bases for J; bases not matched to a gene: 7. The CDR3 is 17 amino acids. Germline V gene data show CDR1 as SGHNT and CDR2 as YYREEE (reference sequence). CDR3 DNA sequence: TGTGCCAGCAGCTTTACCACTAGCGGGCTTAGCACAGATACGCAGTATTTT. It is translated as CASSFTTSGLSTDTQYF.

This clone was detected a few times. In DNA form, the CDR3 reads TGTGCCAGCACCGATAGGAGACTAGCGGGAGGGCGCTCCTACGAGCAGTACTTC. It specifies CASTDRRLAGGRSYEQYF. J is TRBJ2-7 and V is TRBV11-2; 14 positions agree with TRBD2. Germline CDR1 is SGHAT and CDR2 is FQNNGV. V shed 7 bases and J 0 bases; nucleotides not matched to a gene: 11. The CDR3 is made up of 18 amino acids.

V usage is TRBV29-1 and J usage is TRBJ2-5; 7 positions match TRBD2. V dropped 7 bases and J dropped 0; count of bases not matched to a gene: 5. Germline V gene lookup returns CDR1 SQVTM and CDR2 ANQGSEA. There are 13 residues in the CDR3. This CDR3 is CSGGLADQETQYF. The CDR3 DNA sequence: TGCAGCGGGGGTCTAGCGGACCAAGAGACCCAGTACTTC. The variable domain in full, completed from reference TRBV29-1 and TRBJ2-5, reads SAVISQKPSRDICQRGTSLTIQCQVDSQVTMMFWYRQQPGQSLTLIATANQGSEATYESGFVIDKFPISRPNLTFSTLTVSNMSPEDSSIYLCSGGLADQETQYFGPGTRLLVL.

This chain connects TRBV4-1 to TRBJ2-7; D gene unclear. Germline values: CDR1 MGHRA, CDR2 YSYEKL. This CDR3 comprises 17 residues. Trimming left V 0 bases short and J 7 bases short, with 22 bases between. CDR3 DNA sequence: TGCGCCAGCAGCCAAGATTGGCTCTCTGAGGCGGTTAGAGAGCAGTACTTC. Translated: CASSQDWLSEAVREQYF.

The chain links TRBV15 to TRBJ1-4, with 7 bases matching TRBD1. The CDR3 length is 15 residues. CDR1 and CDR2 from the germline V gene are LNHNV and YYDKDF (reference sequence). The V gene end was trimmed by 0 bases and the J gene end by 7 bases; junction bases not matched to a gene: 5. The CDR3 protein is CATSRDAGQLEKLFF. CDR3 in DNA: TGTGCCACCAGCAGAGATGCGGGACAGCTTGAAAAACTGTTTTTT.

The chain recombines TRBV27 with TRBJ2-7, with 7 bases matching TRBD2. In germline, CDR1 is MNHEY, CDR2 SMNVEV (reference sequence). The CDR3 length is 14 residues. V lost 4 bases, J lost 4 bases, and 7 bases stayed unmatched. CDR3 DNA sequence: TGTGCCAGCAGTTGGTCGCGGGAGACATACGAGCAGTACTTC. This gives the protein CASSWSRETYEQYF.

The chain links TRBV18 to TRBJ2-3; 9 bases are a match to TRBD2. V trimming: 5 bases; J trimming: 2 bases; junction bases outside the gene matches: 8. CDR3 length equals 16 residues. From germline, CDR1 is KGHSH and CDR2 LQKENI. This chain's CDR3 is CASSSRTSDYTDTQYF. In nucleotides, the CDR3 is TGTGCCAGCTCATCGAGGACTAGCGACTACACAGATACGCAGTATTTT.

V and J are TRBV20-1 and TRBJ1-1; D is ambiguous. V shed 5 bases and J shed 11 bases, with 12 bases lying between them. CDR1 and CDR2 from the germline V gene are DFQATT and SNEGSKA (reference sequence). The CDR3 has 10 residues. The CDR3 loop reads CSALRHGAFF. The CDR3, as DNA: TGCAGTGCTCTTCGACACGGGGCTTTCTTT.

The chain joins TRBV16 to TRBJ2-7; D unclear. Germline-derived CDR1 and CDR2 are KGHSY and FQNENV. The CDR3 is 14 residues long. V was pared by 0 bases and J by 2 bases, with 8 bases between. CDR3 region: CASSQSGPPYEQYF. The CDR3 DNA reads as TGTGCCAGCAGCCAATCAGGACCTCCCTACGAGCAGTACTTC.

This clone came up a few times. The chain recombines TRBV9 with TRBJ1-1; 8 bases agree with TRBD1. The CDR3 runs to 13 residues. Per germline, CDR1 SGDLS and CDR2 YYNGEE. The junction had 3 bases not matched to a gene; V was cut back by 4 bases and J by 4 bases. CDR3 amino acids: CASSRQGSTEAFF. Here the CDR3 DNA reads TGTGCCAGCAGCCGACAGGGGAGCACTGAAGCTTTCTTT.

V gene TRBV6-1 combines with J gene TRBJ2-7; a possible D gene is TRBD2 (6 bases). Germline V gene lookup returns CDR1 MNHNS and CDR2 SASEGT. V lost 2 bases to trimming and J lost 0 bases, with 17 bases between them. The CDR3 extends over 17 amino acids. This CDR3 reads CASSERLDYPSSYEQYF. The CDR3 nucleotides read TGTGCCAGCAGTGAAAGGCTGGACTACCCCAGCTCCTACGAGCAGTACTTC.

The chain joins TRBV6-5 to TRBJ2-2; TRBD1 matches 8 bases. The CDR3 length is 15 residues. Germline trimming cut 7 bases from V and 0 bases from J; bases unmatched to any gene: 4. CDR1 is MNHEY, CDR2 SVGAGI, per germline. Here the CDR3 reads CASKSGQANTGELFF. The CDR3 coding sequence is TGTGCCAGCAAATCGGGACAGGCGAACACCGGGGAGCTGTTTTTT.

The genes are TRBV9 and TRBJ2-3; 7 bases map to TRBD1. The CDR3 loop spans 14 amino acids. Germline V gene data show CDR1 as SGDLS and CDR2 as YYNGEE. Trimming removed 5 bases from V and 4 bases from J; junction bases left unmatched: 7. The CDR3 bases are TGTGCCAGCAGTTCCTTCACAGGGGCAGATACGCAGTATTTT. Its protein is CASSSFTGADTQYF.

The genes are TRBV5-1 and TRBJ2-1; the match to TRBD1 covers 7 bases. The CDR3 spans 12 residues. In germline, CDR1 is SGHRS, CDR2 YFSETQ. The J segment lost 7 bases and the V segment lost 4 bases, leaving 2 bases of the junction unmatched. The CDR3 reads CASSVQGNEQFF. In nucleotides, the CDR3 is TGCGCCAGCAGCGTACAGGGGAATGAGCAGTTCTTC.

V gene TRBV3-1 (or the pseudogene TRBV3-2) combines with J gene TRBJ1-1; the D gene is possibly TRBD1 (5 bases). Germline V gives CDR1 LGHDT, CDR2 YNNKEL (reference sequence). V shed 4 bases and J shed 2 bases, with 8 bases lying between them. There are 13 residues in the CDR3. Written as DNA, the CDR3 is TGTGCCAGCAGCCGGGGCTATAACACTGAAGCTTTCTTT. This codes for CASSRGYNTEAFF.

The chain uses TRBV14 and TRBJ2-1; D is unresolved. The CDR3 is 12 residues long. Deletions cut 5 bases from V and 10 bases from J, with 12 bases between. Germline assignment: CDR1 SGHDN and CDR2 FVKESK. In nucleotides, the CDR3 is TGTGCCAGCAGCTCGACACTATTCGAGCAGTTCTTC. As protein: CASSSTLFEQFF.

The chain has TRBV4-1 and TRBJ2-7, with a possible D match to TRBD1 (6 bases). The CDR3 extends over 14 amino acids. Germline CDR1 and CDR2: MGHRA and YSYEKL. V lost 3 bases, J lost 0 bases, and 9 bases lay in between. The chain's CDR3 is CASSQDRASYEQYF. The DNA of the CDR3 is TGCGCCAGCAGCCAGGACAGAGCCTCCTACGAGCAGTACTTC.

The rearrangement uses TRBV9 and TRBJ2-7; possibly TRBD2 for D (6 bases). The CDR3 has 14 amino acids. CDR1 is SGDLS and CDR2 is YYNGEE in the germline V gene. V was trimmed by 7 bases and J by 7 bases, leaving 21 bases between them. DNA of the CDR3: TGTGCCAGCGTGAAGGAGGGCCTATCCGGGGAGCAGTACTTC. This gives the protein CASVKEGLSGEQYF. The full variable domain, with the rest looked up from reference TRBV9 and TRBJ2-7, is DSGVTQTPKHLITATGQRVTLRCSPRSGDLSVYWYQQSLDQGLQFLIQYYNGEERAKGNILERFSAQQFPDLHSELNLSSLELGDSALYFCASVKEGLSGEQYFGPGTRLTVT.

The V gene is TRBV18, the J gene TRBJ2-5; D unresolved. The CDR3 length is 14 residues. Trimming cost V 4 bases and J 1 base, with 10 bases left between them. Germline V CDR1 and CDR2: KGHSH, LQKENI. The CDR3 bases are TGTGCCAGCTCACAATTAGGAAGCCAAGAGACCCAGTACTTC. This translates into CASSQLGSQETQYF.

This CDR3 is CASSRDREAYGYTF. In DNA, the CDR3 is TGTGCCAGTAGTCGAGACAGGGAAGCCTATGGCTACACCTTC. The chain recombines TRBV19 with TRBJ1-2; 7 bases map to TRBD1. Germline values: CDR1 LNHDA, CDR2 SQIVND (reference sequence). This CDR3 spans 14 amino acids. V shed 5 bases, J shed 4 bases, and the junction held 7 bases outside the gene matches. The full variable domain, its missing parts supplied by reference TRBV19 and TRBJ1-2, is DGGITQSPKYLFRKEGQNVTLSCEQNLNHDAMYWYRQDPGQGLRLIYYSQIVNDFQKGDIAEGYSVSREKKESFPLTVTSAQKNPTAFYLCASSRDREAYGYTFGSGTRLTVV.

The chain is built from TRBV4-1 and TRBJ1-3; D possibly corresponds to TRBD1 (6 bases). Germline V lookup: CDR1 MGHRA, CDR2 YSYEKL. The CDR3 has 16 amino acids. Between the trimmed V and J ends, which lost 3 bases and 0 bases, there was a span of 12 bases. The CDR3 reads CASSQADRLSGNTIYF. As DNA, the CDR3 is TGCGCCAGCAGCCAGGCCGACAGGCTCTCTGGAAACACCATATATTTT.

The rearrangement joins TRBV13 to TRBJ2-2, with 12 nucleotides matching TRBD2. The CDR3 length is 15 residues. Germline CDR1 is PRHDT and CDR2 is FYEKMQ (reference sequence). V was pared by 5 bases and J by 6 bases, with 4 bases of the junction left unmatched. CDR3: CASSRGLAGPGELFF. The CDR3 coding sequence is TGTGCCAGCAGCCGAGGACTAGCGGGGCCCGGGGAGCTGTTTTTT.

The chain has TRBV28 and TRBJ1-6, with D maybe TRBD1 (5 bases). The V and J ends lost 7 bases and 10 bases respectively, with 17 bases between them. The CDR3 extends over 14 amino acids. The V gene's germline CDR1 is MDHEN and CDR2 SYDVKM. The CDR3 DNA reads as TGTGCCAGCACCGTAGTGGGGGGGAGCTCACCCCTCCACTTT. As protein: CASTVVGGSSPLHF.